This is a list of T cell receptor beta chains from one sample in a study of shared clonotypes between healthy human individuals. Sequencing was performed with immunoSEQ multiplex PCR; in TCRdb, only in-frame clones are kept and a portion is missing. The sample has roughly 700,000 clones, roughly 91% seen once. Material for sequencing was memory CD8+ T cells from PBMCs. The receptors stem from a young man in good health. Some clones in this sample may be carry-over from other donors' samples. The CDR3 runs from the conserved cysteine through the conserved F or W. Clone size appears in some rows only: once, few, many, or a class for an expanded clone.

clone size	V gene	J gene	CDR3 protein
-	TRBV5-8	TRBJ2-1	CASSLVAGGPMNEQFF
-	TRBV11-2	TRBJ1-2	CASSIGTDFYGYTF
-	TRBV4-3	TRBJ2-7	CASSQLLDPGGEQYF
-	TRBV27	TRBJ2-3	CASSLGFPRTPTSTQYF
-	TRBV30	TRBJ2-1	CAWGPPHSEQFF
-	TRBV7-8	TRBJ2-3	CASSLVGVAGLSSTDTQYF
-	TRBV11-2	TRBJ2-2	CASRLGRLADTGELFF
once	TRBV27	TRBJ1-4	CASSLFKQTNEKLFF
-	TRBV5-1	TRBJ2-7	CASSLQGPSYEQYF
-	TRBV2	TRBJ2-7	CASSVAGPYSYEQYF
-	TRBV2	TRBJ2-5	CAFGVSPRETQYF
-	TRBV27	TRBJ2-6	CASSGSSVRGPLSGANVLTF
once	TRBV11-3	TRBJ2-3	CASSLGLADSSTDTQYF
once	TRBV7-9	TRBJ1-1	CASSPDMWVTEAFF
few	TRBV15	TRBJ1-5	CATSRDLGQGASQPQHF
-	TRBV9	TRBJ2-7	CASSGRDSYEQYF
-	TRBV7-9	TRBJ2-1	CASSATSGSSYNEQFF
-	TRBV7-9	TRBJ2-1	CASSLESRLGQFF
-	TRBV2	TRBJ1-4	CASSRGEDRERINEKLFF
-	TRBV28	TRBJ1-3	CASSSVLGNTIYF
-	TRBV6-1	TRBJ1-2	CASSQDSPGGYTF
-	TRBV7-8	TRBJ1-5	CASSHLMAGDSNQPQHF
-	TRBV27	TRBJ2-7	CASSTRGSGVYEQYF
-	TRBV19	TRBJ1-2	CASRYLSGTDGYTF
few	TRBV4-2	TRBJ1-1	CASSQDLRTEAFF
-	TRBV11-2	TRBJ2-7	CAITTGDSYEQYF
-	TRBV30	TRBJ2-7	CAWSPLLYEQYF
-	TRBV25-1	TRBJ2-2	CASSGERTAGGELFF